These 15 T cell receptor beta chains were all obtained from the same sample, sequenced in a study of T cell responses to AZD1222 COVID-19 vaccine. The assay was immunoSEQ multiplex PCR, and TCRdb's table has in-frame clones only and misses some. The sample records about 97,000 clones, around 87% being singletons. Sequencing was performed on peripheral blood, taken 28 days after the second AZD1222 dose. The receptor set was obtained from an adult who received the AZD1222 COVID-19 vaccine.

V gene TRBV3-1 (or the pseudogene TRBV3-2) combines with J gene TRBJ2-3, with 15 bases that match TRBD2. This CDR3 has 16 residues. Germline loops: CDR1 LGHDT, CDR2 YNNKEL (reference sequence). The J segment lost 3 bases and the V segment lost 4 bases, leaving 2 bases of the junction unmatched. CDR3 in amino acids: CASSLGLAGGTDTQYF. CDR3 in DNA: TGTGCCAGCAGCCTCGGACTAGCGGGGGGGACAGATACGCAGTATTTT.

The chain recombines TRBV19 with TRBJ1-2; tentatively, D is TRBD1 (5 bases). The CDR3 has 16 amino acids. Germline loops: CDR1 LNHDA, CDR2 SQIVND (reference sequence). V shed 5 bases and J shed 4 bases, with 20 bases lying between them. CDR3 sequence: CASSPYAGRSGYGYTF. Written as DNA, the CDR3 is TGTGCCAGTAGTCCATACGCGGGACGCTCGGGCTATGGCTACACCTTC.

The V and J genes are TRBV7-3 and TRBJ2-3; 9 nucleotides line up with TRBD2. The V gene end was trimmed by 5 bases and the J gene end by 4 bases; junction bases not matched to a gene: 10. This CDR3 contains 16 residues. Germline lookup yields CDR1 SGHTA and CDR2 FQGTGA. The CDR3 DNA follows: TGTGCCAGCAGCCCGATTAGCGGGAGCGGCCCAGATACGCAGTATTTT. It codes for CASSPISGSGPDTQYF.

The sample holds a few counts of this clone. The V gene is TRBV3-1 (or the pseudogene TRBV3-2), the J gene TRBJ2-1; 9 bases map to TRBD2. The CDR3 totals 19 residues. Germline-derived CDR1 and CDR2 are LGHDT and YNNKEL (reference sequence). The V and J ends lost 0 bases and 1 base, in that order; junction bases with no gene match: 10. CDR3 in amino acids: CASSQDLAGGLGSYNEQFF. As DNA, the CDR3 is TGTGCCAGCAGCCAAGATTTGGCGGGGGGGTTAGGATCCTACAATGAGCAGTTCTTC.

The chain links TRBV30 to TRBJ1-1; TRBD1 is a possible D gene (5 bases). CDR3 length: 13 residues. From germline, CDR1 is GTSNPN and CDR2 SVGIG (reference sequence). With 4 bases removed from V and 1 base from J, the gap between germline ends came to 10 bases. The CDR3 coding sequence is TGTGCCTGGATTGGACACCAGAACACTGAAGCTTTCTTT. Its protein is CAWIGHQNTEAFF.

As concerns this clone: Other DNA sequences in the sample encode the same CDR3. The chain has TRBV7-2 and TRBJ2-7; the match to TRBD2 covers 9 bases. Germline-derived CDR1 and CDR2 are SGHTA and FQGNSA. The V and J ends lost 0 bases and 3 bases, in that order; junction bases with no gene match: 3. The CDR3 runs 15 residues. CDR3 loop: CASSLAGTSSYEQYF. CDR3 sequence (DNA): TGTGCCAGCAGCTTAGCCGGGACTAGCAGCTACGAGCAGTACTTC.

The chain employs TRBV7-3 and TRBJ2-7; D may be TRBD1 (5 bases). Germline V lookup: CDR1 SGHTA, CDR2 FQGTGA. The CDR3 is made up of 13 amino acids. Trimming took off 5 bases at V and 6 bases at J, with 14 bases between the two ends. Written as DNA, the CDR3 is TGTGCCAGCAGCCCACAGGTTCTTGGCGAGCAGTACTTC. This encodes CASSPQVLGEQYF.

The rearrangement joins TRBV29-1 to TRBJ2-7, with D possibly matching TRBD2 (6 bases). Looked up from germline, CDR1 is SQVTM and CDR2 is ANQGSEA. This CDR3 is built from 13 residues. V dropped 5 bases and J dropped 6 bases, with 17 bases sitting between them. The DNA of the CDR3 is TGCAGCGTTTCCCTACGGGAGAGGGGCGAGCAGTACTTC. Translated: CSVSLRERGEQYF.

This clone has more than one count but fewer than ten. This chain links TRBV18 with TRBJ1-4; D remains unclear. The V end lost 5 bases, the J end lost 3 bases, and 10 bases lay between the germline ends. The CDR3 is 14 amino acids. The germline gives CDR1 KGHSH, CDR2 LQKENI. The CDR3 sequence is CASSYLASNEKLFF. The DNA for the CDR3 is TGTGCCAGCTCATATCTAGCCTCTAATGAAAAACTGTTTTTT. The full variable domain, its missing parts supplied by reference TRBV18 and TRBJ1-4, is NAGVMQNPRHLVRRRGQEARLRCSPMKGHSHVYWYRQLPEEGLKFMVYLQKENIIDESGMPKERFSAEFPKEGPSILRIQQVVRGDSAAYFCASSYLASNEKLFFGSGTQLSVL.

The rearrangement links TRBV27 to TRBJ2-1; 12 bases align to TRBD2. Trimming took 5 bases from V and 3 from J; bases not matched to a gene: 5. The CDR3 totals 16 residues. The germline V gene has CDR1 MNHEY and CDR2 SMNVEV (reference sequence). The CDR3 sequence: CASSPRTSGIYNEQFF. The CDR3 DNA follows: TGTGCCAGCAGTCCGAGGACTAGCGGGATCTACAATGAGCAGTTCTTC.

The chain carries TRBV5-1 and TRBJ2-2, with D hard to call. CDR3 length: 16 amino acids. CDR1 and CDR2 (germline): SGHRS, YFSETQ. The V and J ends lost 4 bases and 2 bases respectively, with 15 bases between them. CDR3 sequence (DNA): TGCGCCAGCAGCCCGGCTGGGATATCAAACACCGGGGAGCTGTTTTTT. Protein sequence: CASSPAGISNTGELFF. Using reference TRBV5-1 and TRBJ2-2 for the parts outside the CDR3, the full variable domain is KAGVTQTPRYLIKTRGQQVTLSCSPISGHRSVSWYQQTPGQGLQFLFEYFSETQRNKGNFPGRFSGRQFSNSRSEMNVSTLELGDSALYLCASSPAGISNTGELFFGEGSRLTVL.

This chain connects TRBV27 to TRBJ2-7; D might be TRBD1 (6 bases). Germline assignment: CDR1 MNHEY and CDR2 SMNVEV (reference sequence). The CDR3 is made up of 13 amino acids. Trimming removed 8 bases at V and 3 bases at J, with 14 bases between. The CDR3 DNA reads TGTGCCAGCCGGGACAATTTATACTACGAGCAGTACTTC. Amino acids: CASRDNLYYEQYF.

V gene TRBV21-1 combines with J gene TRBJ1-5. TRBV21-1 is a pseudogene locus. This CDR3 comprises 15 residues. Here the CDR3 DNA reads TGTGCCAGCAGCAAAGTACCAGCCGGCAGTCAGCCCCAGCATTTT. Its protein product is CASSKVPAGSQPQHF.

The J gene is TRBJ2-7, the V gene TRBV7-9, with D perhaps TRBD1 or TRBD2 (5 bases each). V was trimmed by 4 bases and J by 1 base, leaving 8 bases between them. The CDR3 runs to 13 residues. Germline V gene sequence: CDR1 SEHNR, CDR2 FQNEAQ (reference sequence). CDR3 in DNA: TGTGCCAGCAGCTGGGACGGATCCTACGAGCAGTACTTC. This translates into CASSWDGSYEQYF.

A few counts support this clone. V usage is TRBV5-1 and J usage is TRBJ2-3, with 12 bases lining up with TRBD2. Per the germline V gene, CDR1 is SGHRS and CDR2 is YFSETQ. The trim removed 4 bases at V and 4 bases at J, leaving 4 bases unmatched. This CDR3 comprises 15 residues. In nucleotides, the CDR3 is TGCGCCAGCAGCCACAGACTAGCGGGGGCAGATACGCAGTATTTT. Protein: CASSHRLAGADTQYF.